This is a list of T cell receptor beta chains from one sample in a study of shared clonotypes between healthy human individuals. Produced via immunoSEQ multiplex PCR; TCRdb's table is partial and in-frame only. The sample shows around 2.1 million clones, about 93% of them seen only once. Source material: naive CD8+ T cells from PBMCs. These receptors originate from a man between 18 and 29 years old in good health. Some clones in this sample may be carry-over from other donors' samples. The conserved cysteine and the conserved F or W are not part of the CDR3 here. Size tells how often a clone was seen (once, few, many) or the class of an expanded clone, and some rows leave it out.

abundance: .
v_gene: TRBV14
CDR3aa: ASSQAFQETQY

abundance: .
v_gene: TRBV12-2
CDR3aa: ASRLDSLNTDTQY

abundance: .
v_gene: TRBV29-1
CDR3aa: SVAPTWDRASYGYT

abundance: .
v_gene: TRBV12-5
CDR3aa: ASGFQVRPGQWVYEQY

abundance: .
v_gene: TRBV7-8
CDR3aa: ASSPGQGRSYEQF

abundance: .
v_gene: TRBV4-2
CDR3aa: ASSQEPGSSEELDYGYT

abundance: few
v_gene: TRBV7-9
CDR3aa: ASSFGVVDEQY

abundance: .
v_gene: TRBV6-5
CDR3aa: ASGGQGYEQY

abundance: .
v_gene: TRBV6-1
CDR3aa: ASSDWREAPYNEQF

abundance: .
v_gene: TRBV4-2
CDR3aa: ASSQDWAGGPSVSNQPQH

abundance: .
v_gene: TRBV13
CDR3aa: ASSFPTGTSGETQY

abundance: .
v_gene: TRBV7-9
CDR3aa: ASSLTGLAVAGELF

abundance: once
v_gene: TRBV27
CDR3aa: ASSFLALLRGTDTQY

abundance: .
v_gene: TRBV27
CDR3aa: ASSLSLGLETQY

abundance: once
v_gene: TRBV9
CDR3aa: ASSPHGLAGAPNTGELF

abundance: .
v_gene: TRBV7-9
CDR3aa: ASFGTGGDYGYT

abundance: .
v_gene: TRBV27
CDR3aa: ASSLPLIAGGLSEQY

abundance: .
v_gene: TRBV10-1
CDR3aa: ASSESRVGEQY

abundance: .
v_gene: TRBV28
CDR3aa: ASSRNRVVLVTRNQPQH

abundance: .
v_gene: TRBV29-1
CDR3aa: STPGGVETQY

abundance: .
v_gene: TRBV7-9
CDR3aa: ASSWANEQF

abundance: once
v_gene: TRBV28
CDR3aa: ASGSFSHEQY

abundance: .
v_gene: TRBV4-1
CDR3aa: ASSQTPDRSGNTIY

abundance: .
v_gene: TRBV4-3
CDR3aa: ASSQDRWGRGDNEQF

abundance: .
v_gene: TRBV28
CDR3aa: ASRGRVNTGELF

abundance: .
v_gene: TRBV19
CDR3aa: ASSTGTRTSYEQY

abundance: .
v_gene: TRBV19
CDR3aa: ASKVWGGDNEQF

abundance: .
v_gene: TRBV12-5
CDR3aa: ASGFGQWTDTQY

abundance: once
v_gene: TRBV7-2
CDR3aa: ASSLARHYTEAF

abundance: .
v_gene: TRBV5-1
CDR3aa: ASSLGRRDSTYGYT

abundance: .
v_gene: TRBV28
CDR3aa: ASGPRQGSTDTQY

abundance: .
v_gene: TRBV9
CDR3aa: ASSVAVEAYEQY

abundance: .
v_gene: TRBV5-6
CDR3aa: ASSLQDRGFFTEAF

abundance: .
v_gene: TRBV19
CDR3aa: ASSLGGWGLADTYNEQF

abundance: few
v_gene: TRBV4-3
CDR3aa: ASSHDRVGDTIY

abundance: .
v_gene: TRBV7-9
CDR3aa: ASKANTEAF

abundance: few
v_gene: TRBV29-1
CDR3aa: SVDRGRSAF

abundance: .
v_gene: TRBV7-8
CDR3aa: ASSSDMAWEQY

abundance: .
v_gene: TRBV18
CDR3aa: ASSPYTLDRGASGNTIY

abundance: .
v_gene: TRBV5-1
CDR3aa: ASSSGRNYEQY

abundance: .
v_gene: TRBV5-4
CDR3aa: ASSPGTGNTIY

abundance: few
v_gene: TRBV19
CDR3aa: ASSIYWLAF

abundance: few
v_gene: TRBV5-1
CDR3aa: ASSSTGVKTEAF

abundance: once
v_gene: TRBV7-8
CDR3aa: ASSLRTGGKIRSSYEQY

abundance: .
v_gene: TRBV9
CDR3aa: ASSVKTSGPTDTQY